Sequencing of this T cell receptor (beta chain) was carried out in a study of human T cells and chemical hapten exposure. Study information: It was small differences in pooled library volume that mainly caused per-sample TCR yields to vary.

As for this clonotype: Antigen: not known.

Whole blood that had not been fractionated was the source of extracted total RNA. Study-wide results and caveats: Following DPC sensitization, TCRs present above 1 in 1000 frequency showed no change.

One entry per CDR3 protein, called by TCRdb with MiXCR from the 5' RACE reads. The sample gives about 140,000 distinct CDR3 sequences, around 4.1% of which show up once; under 1.5% is in the top ten. CDR1 is SQVTM, CDR2 ANQGSEA, per germline. The CDR3 totals 15 residues. V dropped 7 bases and J dropped 1; count of bases not matched to a gene: 10. This chain connects TRBV29-1 to TRBJ1-1; 9 bases align to TRBD1. The clonotype originates from a female donor in good health. CDR3 sequence reads: CSGVPGQGWNTEAFF. The CDR3 region has the DNA TGCAGCGGAGTCCCGGGACAGGGATGGAACACTGAAGCTTTCTTT.